This T cell receptor (beta chain) was sequenced during a study of T cells in Graves' hyperthyroidism and ophthalmopathy. Study-level information: Peripheral blood samples were taken at initial diagnosis, prior to any treatment. Whole-study results and caveats: Most thyroid clonotypes expanded above 0.001 appeared in blood too.

It was RNA transcripts that yielded the amplified TCR beta CDR3 regions. When the TCR CDR3 underwent first-round RT-PCR, the HTBI primer set was used. TCRdb processed the multiplex PCR reads anew with MiXCR; each CDR3 protein has one entry. The sample holds 550,000 to 650,000 distinct CDR3 sequences, approximately 15% seen once. This clonotype was seen a handful of times. Its antigen is not identified. Predating any ophthalmopathy symptoms, the blood sample was taken at first hyperthyroidism diagnosis. The sequence was collected from a woman aged 30 to 39 with Graves' hyperthyroidism that later progressed to Graves' ophthalmopathy. Sequencing was carried out using blood.

The CDR3 reads CASRKGTGGTHSYEQYF. The CDR3 DNA sequence: TGTGCCAGCAGAAAAGGGACAGGGGGCACCCATTCCTACGAGCAGTACTTC. This chain connects TRBV27 to TRBJ2-7, with 12 bases matching TRBD1. With 6 bases clipped from V and 1 base from J, the junction kept 10 bases outside the gene matches. The CDR3 length is 17 residues. Germline V gene data show CDR1 as MNHEY and CDR2 as SMNVEV (reference sequence).